Below are 24 T cell receptor beta chains sequenced from a single sample in a study of neoadjuvant nivolumab and ipilimumab in lung cancer. Profiled with immunoSEQ multiplex PCR; TCRdb holds only in-frame clones, not every one. Of 18,000 or so clones listed, roughly 80% are singletons. Sample: tumor tissue, taken after neoadjuvant nivolumab, alone or with ipilimumab, at or shortly before surgery. These receptors were collected from an adult with non-small cell lung cancer.

This chain links TRBV11-3 with TRBJ2-5; 10 nucleotides line up with TRBD2. Looked up from germline, CDR1 is SGHNT and CDR2 is YENEEA. This CDR3 contains 16 residues. The V gene end was trimmed by 5 bases and the J gene end by 4 bases; junction bases not matched to a gene: 10. The CDR3 DNA sequence: TGTGCCAGCAGCCTAAGATCGAGCGGGGGGGCAGAGACCCAGTACTTC. This codes for CASSLRSSGGAETQYF.

This sequence joins TRBV4-3 and TRBJ2-3; 11 positions agree with TRBD2. Germline V gene data show CDR1 as LGHNA and CDR2 as YSLEER. V dropped 1 base and J dropped 2; count of bases not matched to a gene: 8. CDR3 size: 18 residues. CDR3 loop: CASSQVLAGDQYTDTQYF. CDR3 sequence (DNA): TGCGCCAGCAGCCAAGTACTAGCGGGGGACCAGTACACAGATACGCAGTATTTT.

This clone was observed a handful of times. The rearrangement links TRBV10-3 to TRBJ2-3; D is ambiguous. Trimming pared 0 bases from V and 5 bases from J, leaving 3 bases between. Germline CDR1 is ENHRY and CDR2 is SYGVKD. CDR3 length: 12 amino acids. The CDR3 sequence: CAISESKDTQYF. The CDR3, as DNA: TGTGCCATCAGTGAGTCTAAAGATACGCAGTATTTT.

The chain couples TRBV7-8 to TRBJ1-2; possibly TRBD1 for D (5 bases). The length of the CDR3 is 14 residues. Germline lookup yields CDR1 SGHVS and CDR2 FQNEAQ. Trimming pared 3 bases from V and 4 bases from J, leaving 12 bases between. The chain's CDR3 is CASSFTQEGYGYTF. The CDR3 DNA is TGTGCCAGCAGCTTTACACAGGAGGGCTATGGCTACACCTTC.

The J gene is TRBJ2-3, the V gene TRBV2; possibly TRBD1 or TRBD2 for D (7 bases each). The CDR3 length is 15 residues. V shed 8 bases and J shed 0 bases, with 15 bases lying between them. Germline lookup yields CDR1 SNHLY and CDR2 FYNNEI. The CDR3 DNA is TGTGCCAGCTCCCAGGGGGGGGCTAGCACAGATACGCAGTATTTT. Protein: CASSQGGASTDTQYF.

This rearrangement joins TRBV6-5 to TRBJ2-7, with D possibly TRBD2 on 6 matching bases. CDR3 size: 13 residues. The V gene lost 0 bases and the J gene lost 10 bases, with 13 bases spanning the gap. The V gene's germline CDR1 is MNHEY and CDR2 SVGAGI. CDR3 nucleotides: TGTGCCAGCAGTTACTCGAAGGGCGGGAAACAGTACTTC. Encoded protein: CASSYSKGGKQYF.

This clone showed up just once. The J gene is TRBJ2-7, the V gene TRBV5-1; D may be TRBD2 (5 bases). The germline V gene has CDR1 SGHRS and CDR2 YFSETQ. The germline V and J ends were trimmed by 1 base and 6 bases, with 17 bases remaining between them. The CDR3 extends over 15 amino acids. The CDR3: CASSLSLPFRGEQYF. The CDR3 nucleotides are TGCGCCAGCAGCTTGTCTCTCCCCTTCCGGGGCGAGCAGTACTTC.

The genes are TRBV11-2 and TRBJ2-5; 7 bases agree with TRBD2. The germline V gene encodes CDR1 SGHAT and CDR2 FQNNGV. Unmatched junction bases numbered 5, after V lost 1 base and J lost 0 bases. This CDR3 is built from 16 residues. CDR3 in amino acids: CASSLGGAGDQETQYF. CDR3 DNA sequence: TGTGCCAGCAGCTTAGGAGGGGCGGGGGACCAAGAGACCCAGTACTTC.

Relative to its sample, this clone is medium-sized. The chain employs TRBV7-3 and TRBJ2-1, with D perhaps TRBD2 (6 bases). From germline, CDR1 is SGHTA and CDR2 FQGTGA. The CDR3 length is 14 residues. The ends were cut back, 8 bases at V and 4 bases at J, with 15 bases in the middle. The CDR3 bases are TGTGCCAGCGGCGACGGGGGAATGTACAATGAGCAGTTCTTC. Translation gives CASGDGGMYNEQFF.

This clone was counted between two and nine times. The chain links TRBV27 to TRBJ2-3; the D gene is possibly TRBD2 (5 bases). The CDR3 has 15 residues. Germline values: CDR1 MNHEY, CDR2 SMNVEV (reference sequence). Trimming took off 5 bases at V and 0 bases at J, with 12 bases between the two ends. This CDR3 is CASSPRGSSTDTQYF. For the CDR3, the DNA is TGTGCCAGCAGTCCCCGCGGGTCTAGCACAGATACGCAGTATTTT.

The chain combines TRBV5-5 with TRBJ2-7; either TRBD1 or TRBD2 may fit D (5 bases each). CDR1 is SGHKS and CDR2 is YYEKEE in the germline V gene (reference sequence). Trimming left V 0 bases short and J 6 bases short, with 19 bases between. The CDR3 covers 16 residues. The CDR3: CASSLDLGRAGREQYF. The CDR3 DNA reads TGTGCCAGCAGCTTGGATCTCGGCAGGGCGGGTCGCGAGCAGTACTTC.

This chain links TRBV11-2 with TRBJ1-4, with TRBD1 matching 7 bases. This CDR3 region has 14 residues. V dropped 5 bases and J dropped 5; count of bases not matched to a gene: 5. Per germline, CDR1 SGHAT and CDR2 FQNNGV. As DNA, the CDR3 is TGTGCCAGCAGCCCAGGGGGGCACAATGAAAAACTGTTTTTT. Its protein product is CASSPGGHNEKLFF.

This sequence joins TRBV6-5 and TRBJ1-6; D is unclear. This CDR3 is built from 13 residues. V gave up 8 bases and J gave up 1 base, with 6 bases separating them. Germline loops: CDR1 MNHEY, CDR2 SVGAGI. The CDR3 loop reads CASSSSYNSPLHF. The CDR3, as DNA: TGTGCCAGCTCCAGTTCCTATAATTCACCCCTCCACTTT.

The chain carries TRBV29-1 and TRBJ1-1, with 9 nucleotides matching TRBD1. The V gene's germline CDR1 is SQVTM and CDR2 ANQGSEA. The CDR3 has 13 amino acids. J lost 5 bases, V lost 7 bases, and 8 bases had no gene match. The CDR3 coding sequence is TGCAGCGCTGGAGACAGGGGGAATACTGAAGCTTTCTTT. It yields the protein CSAGDRGNTEAFF. Combining the CDR3 with reference TRBV29-1 and TRBJ1-1 gives the whole variable domain SAVISQKPSRDICQRGTSLTIQCQVDSQVTMMFWYRQQPGQSLTLIATANQGSEATYESGFVIDKFPISRPNLTFSTLTVSNMSPEDSSIYLCSAGDRGNTEAFFGQGTRLTVV.

The chain is built from TRBV7-9 and TRBJ2-4; TRBD1 aligns across 7 bases. This CDR3 has 15 residues. The trim removed 4 bases at V and 6 bases at J, leaving 9 bases unmatched. Germline CDR1 SEHNR, CDR2 FQNEAQ (reference sequence). CDR3 sequence: CASSYGTGVGNIQYF. The CDR3 DNA reads as TGTGCCAGCAGCTATGGAACAGGGGTGGGAAACATTCAGTACTTC. The variable domain in full, with the rest retrieved from reference TRBV7-9 and TRBJ2-4, is DTGVSQNPRHKITKRGQNVTFRCDPISEHNRLYWYRQTLGQGPEFLTYFQNEAQLEKSRLLSDRFSAERPKGSFSTLEIQRTEQGDSAMYLCASSYGTGVGNIQYFGAGTRLSVL.

The chain links TRBV5-6 to TRBJ1-6; 8 bases line up with TRBD1. The germline V gene encodes CDR1 SGHDT and CDR2 YYEEEE. The CDR3 is 15 residues long. V lost 3 bases and J lost 9; bases outside the gene matches: 8. The CDR3 loop reads CASSSWTGNVSPLHF. DNA for the CDR3: TGTGCCAGCAGCTCGTGGACAGGGAATGTTTCACCCCTCCACTTT. Together with reference TRBV5-6 and TRBJ1-6, the CDR3 gives the full variable domain: DAGVTQSPTHLIKTRGQQVTLRCSPKSGHDTVSWYQQALGQGPQFIFQYYEEEERQRGNFPDRFSGHQFPNYSSELNVNALLLGDSALYLCASSSWTGNVSPLHFGNGTRLTVT.

In this sample, this clone turned up once. The rearrangement links TRBV5-1 to TRBJ1-1, with D perhaps matching TRBD1 (6 bases). This CDR3 is 15 amino acids long. V lost 5 bases to trimming and J lost 6 bases, with 20 bases between them. Germline V lookup: CDR1 SGHRS, CDR2 YFSETQ. The CDR3 DNA follows: TGCGCCAGCAGGGTGTTGCAGGCAGGGGCGGCTGAAGCTTTCTTT. Translating gives CASRVLQAGAAEAFF.

The chain is built from TRBV6-6 and TRBJ1-1, with no clear D. The V end was cut by 5 bases, the J end by 1 base, with 11 bases between. From germline, CDR1 is MNHNY and CDR2 SVGAGI (reference sequence). The CDR3 is made up of 14 amino acids. The CDR3: CASSKQGGNTEAFF. In DNA, the CDR3 is TGTGCCAGCAGTAAACAAGGAGGGAACACTGAAGCTTTCTTT.

CDR3 residues: CASAGTGLNNSPLHF. The CDR3 nucleotides read TGCGCCAGCGCGGGGACAGGGTTGAATAATTCACCCCTCCACTTT. V and J are TRBV5-1 and TRBJ1-6; 9 nucleotides align to TRBD1. The CDR3 length is 15 residues. Trimming cost V 7 bases and J 5 bases; bases outside gene matches: 7. The germline CDR1 and CDR2 sequences are SGHRS and YFSETQ.

The V call is TRBV10-1, the J call TRBJ1-1, with D hard to call. From germline, CDR1 is WNHNN and CDR2 SYGVQD (reference sequence). Trimming took 2 bases from V and 4 from J, leaving 8 bases between them. This CDR3 has 13 amino acids. The CDR3 sequence is CASSEGRATEAFF. As DNA, the CDR3 is TGCGCCAGCAGTGAGGGTAGGGCCACTGAAGCTTTCTTT.

This chain joins TRBV2 and TRBJ2-7; 9 bases match TRBD2. CDR3 length equals 17 residues. CDR1 and CDR2 from the germline V gene are SNHLY and FYNNEI. V lost 4 bases and J lost 2; bases outside the gene matches: 12. The DNA for the CDR3 is TGTGCCAGCAGTGTTAGTCCGGGACTAGCAAGAACCTACGAGCAGTACTTC. This translates into CASSVSPGLARTYEQYF.

The V and J genes are TRBV4-3 and TRBJ1-2, with a possible D match to TRBD1 (5 bases). V was cut by 4 bases and J by 0 bases, with 12 bases left in between. CDR3 size: 15 residues. In germline, CDR1 is LGHNA, CDR2 YSLEER. The CDR3 here is CASSLGQASNYGYTF. CDR3 bases: TGCGCCAGCAGCCTGGGGCAGGCCTCTAACTATGGCTACACCTTC.

The gene calls are TRBV7-2 and TRBJ2-1, with no clear D. The CDR3 totals 16 residues. Trimming took off 5 bases at V and 5 bases at J, with 19 bases between the two ends. The germline CDR1 and CDR2 sequences are SGHTA and FQGNSA. CDR3 sequence reads: CASSPLAGPGHNEQFF. The CDR3 nucleotides read TGTGCCAGCAGCCCCCTTGCTGGCCCGGGCCACAATGAGCAGTTCTTC.

The chain combines TRBV5-1 with TRBJ1-5; D ambiguous. Trimming removed 0 bases at V and 1 base at J, with 8 bases between. The CDR3 covers 15 residues. Germline V CDR1 and CDR2: SGHRS, YFSETQ. DNA of the CDR3: TGCGCCAGCAGCTTGGAGACGGGGAGCAATCAGCCCCAGCATTTT. It translates to CASSLETGSNQPQHF.